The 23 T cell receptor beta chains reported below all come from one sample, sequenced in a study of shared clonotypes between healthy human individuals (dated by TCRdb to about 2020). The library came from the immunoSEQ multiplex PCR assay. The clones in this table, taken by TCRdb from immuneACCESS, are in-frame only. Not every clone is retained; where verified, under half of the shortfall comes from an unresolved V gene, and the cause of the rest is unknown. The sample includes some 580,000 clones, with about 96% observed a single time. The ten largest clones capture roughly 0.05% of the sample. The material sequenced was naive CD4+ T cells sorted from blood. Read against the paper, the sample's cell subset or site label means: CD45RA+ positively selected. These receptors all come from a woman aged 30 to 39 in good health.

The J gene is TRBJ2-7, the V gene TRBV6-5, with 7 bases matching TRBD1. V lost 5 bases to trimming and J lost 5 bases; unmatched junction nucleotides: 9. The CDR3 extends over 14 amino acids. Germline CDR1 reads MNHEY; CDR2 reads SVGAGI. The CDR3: CASSRDRANDEQYF. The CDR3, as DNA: TGTGCCAGCAGTCGGGACAGAGCTAACGACGAGCAGTACTTC.

CDR3 DNA: TGTGCCAGCAGTTCCAACGGGGGGACCCAGTACTTC. It specifies CASSSNGGTQYF. V usage is TRBV11-2 and J usage is TRBJ2-5; the D gene is possibly TRBD2 (6 bases). The CDR3 spans 12 residues. Germline V lookup: CDR1 SGHAT, CDR2 FQNNGV. Trimming removed 6 bases from V and 7 bases from J, with 12 bases in between.

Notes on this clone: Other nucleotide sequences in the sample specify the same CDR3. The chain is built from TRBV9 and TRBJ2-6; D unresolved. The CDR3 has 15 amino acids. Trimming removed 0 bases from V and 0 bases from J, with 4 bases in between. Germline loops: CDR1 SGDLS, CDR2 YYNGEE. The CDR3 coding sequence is TGTGCCAGCAGCGTAGACAGCTCTGGGGCCAACGTCCTGACTTTC. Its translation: CASSVDSSGANVLTF.

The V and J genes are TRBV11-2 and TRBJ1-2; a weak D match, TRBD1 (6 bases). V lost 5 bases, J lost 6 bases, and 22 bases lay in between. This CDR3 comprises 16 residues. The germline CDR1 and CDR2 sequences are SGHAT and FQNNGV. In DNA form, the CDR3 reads TGTGCCAGCAGCCCAGGGGCTTCCCTACTACTAGATGGCTACACCTTC. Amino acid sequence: CASSPGASLLLDGYTF.

The CDR3 DNA reads TGCGCCAGCAGTGAGGGCGGGAGGGCCTTAGATACGCAGTATTTT. Its protein product is CASSEGGRALDTQYF. The chain couples TRBV10-1 to TRBJ2-3; 9 bases match TRBD2. The CDR3 consists of 15 residues. Germline V gene data show CDR1 as WNHNN and CDR2 as SYGVQD (reference sequence). Trimming took 2 bases from V and 5 from J; bases not matched to a gene: 5.

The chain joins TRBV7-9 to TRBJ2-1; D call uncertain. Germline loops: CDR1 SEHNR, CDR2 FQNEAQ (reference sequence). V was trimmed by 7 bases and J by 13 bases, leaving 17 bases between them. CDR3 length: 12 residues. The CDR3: CASTPGHLDQFF. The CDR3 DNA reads TGTGCCAGCACCCCCGGGCATTTGGACCAGTTCTTC.

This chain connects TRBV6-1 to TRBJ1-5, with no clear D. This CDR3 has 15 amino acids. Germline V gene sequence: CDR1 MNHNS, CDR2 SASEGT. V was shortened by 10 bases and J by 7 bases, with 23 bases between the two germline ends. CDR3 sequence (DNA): TGTGCCACCTTGACGGGATTTCTTGTCGAGCAGCCCCAGCATTTT. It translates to CATLTGFLVEQPQHF.

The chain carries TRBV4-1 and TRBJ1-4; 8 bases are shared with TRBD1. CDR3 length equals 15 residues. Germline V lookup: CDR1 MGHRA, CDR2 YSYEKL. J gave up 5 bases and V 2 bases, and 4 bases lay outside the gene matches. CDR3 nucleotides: TGCGCCAGCAGCCAATCCGGGACAGGAAATGAAAAACTGTTTTTT. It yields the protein CASSQSGTGNEKLFF.

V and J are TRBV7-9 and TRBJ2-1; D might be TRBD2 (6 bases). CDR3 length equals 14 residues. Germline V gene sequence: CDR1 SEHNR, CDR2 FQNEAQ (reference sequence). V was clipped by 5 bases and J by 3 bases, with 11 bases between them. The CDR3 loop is CASSPPGVYNEQFF. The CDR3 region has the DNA TGTGCCAGCAGCCCTCCGGGGGTCTACAATGAGCAGTTCTTC.

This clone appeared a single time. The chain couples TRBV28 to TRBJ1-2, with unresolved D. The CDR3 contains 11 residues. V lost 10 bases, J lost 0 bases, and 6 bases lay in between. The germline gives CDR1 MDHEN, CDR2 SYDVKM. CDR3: CATTTNYGYTF. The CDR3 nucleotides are TGTGCCACAACTACTAACTATGGCTACACCTTC.

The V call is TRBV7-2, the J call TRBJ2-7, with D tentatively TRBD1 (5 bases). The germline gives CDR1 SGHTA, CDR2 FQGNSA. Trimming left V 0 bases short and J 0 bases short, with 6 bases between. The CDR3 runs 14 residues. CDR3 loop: CASSLAGVSYEQYF. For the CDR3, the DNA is TGTGCCAGCAGCTTAGCAGGGGTCTCCTACGAGCAGTACTTC.

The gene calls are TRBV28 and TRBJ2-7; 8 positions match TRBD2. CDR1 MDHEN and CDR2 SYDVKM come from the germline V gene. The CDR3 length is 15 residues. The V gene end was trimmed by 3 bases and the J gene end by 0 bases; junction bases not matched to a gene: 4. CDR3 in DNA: TGTGCCAGCAGTTTCTCTAGCGGGCCCTCCTACGAGCAGTACTTC. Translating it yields CASSFSSGPSYEQYF.

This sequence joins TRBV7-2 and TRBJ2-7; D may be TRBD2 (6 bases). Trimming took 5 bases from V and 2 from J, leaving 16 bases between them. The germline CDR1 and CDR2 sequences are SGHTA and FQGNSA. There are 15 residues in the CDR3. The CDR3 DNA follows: TGTGCCAGCAGCCTAGTAGCGGTAGAAACCTACGAGCAGTACTTC. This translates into CASSLVAVETYEQYF.

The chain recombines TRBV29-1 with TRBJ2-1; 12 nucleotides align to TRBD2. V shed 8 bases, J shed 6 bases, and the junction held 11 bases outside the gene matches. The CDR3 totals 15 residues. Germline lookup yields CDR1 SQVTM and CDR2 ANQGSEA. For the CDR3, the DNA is TGCAGCACGTCTACCGGACTAGCGGGATCCAATGAGCAGTTCTTC. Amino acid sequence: CSTSTGLAGSNEQFF.

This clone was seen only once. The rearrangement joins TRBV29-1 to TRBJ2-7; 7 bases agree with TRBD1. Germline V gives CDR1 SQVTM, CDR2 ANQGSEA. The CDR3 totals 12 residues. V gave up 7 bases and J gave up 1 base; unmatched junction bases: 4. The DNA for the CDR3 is TGCAGCGCCCAGGGACAGTCCTACGAGCAGTACTTC. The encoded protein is CSAQGQSYEQYF.

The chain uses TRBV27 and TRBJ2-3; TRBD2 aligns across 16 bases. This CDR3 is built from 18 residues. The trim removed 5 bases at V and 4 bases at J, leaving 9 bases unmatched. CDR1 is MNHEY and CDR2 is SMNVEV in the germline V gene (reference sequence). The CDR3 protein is CASSPLGLAGGRSDTQYF. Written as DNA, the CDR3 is TGTGCCAGCAGTCCTCTGGGACTAGCGGGAGGGCGGTCAGATACGCAGTATTTT.

The CDR3 DNA reads TGTGCCAGCTCCGCCATGAACACTGAAGCTTTCTTT. Translated, it gives CASSAMNTEAFF. The chain uses TRBV18 and TRBJ1-1; D gene unclear. The CDR3 contains 12 residues. CDR1 is KGHSH, CDR2 LQKENI, per germline. Trimming removed 6 bases from V and 0 bases from J, with 5 bases in between.

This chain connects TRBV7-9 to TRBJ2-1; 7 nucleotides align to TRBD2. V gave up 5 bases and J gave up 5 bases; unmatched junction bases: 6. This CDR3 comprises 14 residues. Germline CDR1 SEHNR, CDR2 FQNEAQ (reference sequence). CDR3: CASSDLAENNEQFF. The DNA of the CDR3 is TGTGCCAGCAGCGACCTAGCGGAGAACAATGAGCAGTTCTTC.

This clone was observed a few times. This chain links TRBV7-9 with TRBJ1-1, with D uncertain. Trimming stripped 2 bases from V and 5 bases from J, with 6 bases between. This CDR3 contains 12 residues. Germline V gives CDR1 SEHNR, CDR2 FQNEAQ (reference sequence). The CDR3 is CASSLLVTEAFF. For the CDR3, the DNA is TGTGCCAGCAGCTTATTGGTTACTGAAGCTTTCTTT.

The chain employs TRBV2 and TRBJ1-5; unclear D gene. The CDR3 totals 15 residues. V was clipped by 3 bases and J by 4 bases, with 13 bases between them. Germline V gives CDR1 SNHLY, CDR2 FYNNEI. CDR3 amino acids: CASSERRWGNQPQHF. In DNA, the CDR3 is TGTGCCAGCAGTGAGCGGCGATGGGGTAATCAGCCCCAGCATTTT.

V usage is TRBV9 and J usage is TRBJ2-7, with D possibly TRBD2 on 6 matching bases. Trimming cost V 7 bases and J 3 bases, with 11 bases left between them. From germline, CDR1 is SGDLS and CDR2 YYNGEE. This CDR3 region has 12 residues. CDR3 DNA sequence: TGTGCCAGCGGAGGAGGGGTCTACGAGCAGTACTTC. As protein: CASGGGVYEQYF.

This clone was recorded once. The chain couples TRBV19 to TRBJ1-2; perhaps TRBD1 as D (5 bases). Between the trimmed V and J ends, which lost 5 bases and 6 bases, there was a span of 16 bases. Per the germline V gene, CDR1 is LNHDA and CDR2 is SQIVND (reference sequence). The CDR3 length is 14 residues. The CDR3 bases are TGTGCCAGTAGTCGCTCGGGCAGGGTTGATGGCTACACCTTC. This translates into CASSRSGRVDGYTF.

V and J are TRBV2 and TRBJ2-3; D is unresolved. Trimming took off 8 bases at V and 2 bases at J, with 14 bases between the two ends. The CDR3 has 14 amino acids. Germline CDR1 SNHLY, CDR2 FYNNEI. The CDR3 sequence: CASVPYVLTDTQYF. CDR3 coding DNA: TGTGCCAGCGTACCTTACGTTCTCACAGATACGCAGTATTTT. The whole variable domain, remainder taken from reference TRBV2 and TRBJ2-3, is EPEVTQTPSHQVTQMGQEVILRCVPISNHLYFYWYRQILGQKVEFLVSFYNNEISEKSEIFDDQFSVERPDGSNFTLKIRSTKLEDSAMYFCASVPYVLTDTQYFGPGTRLTVL.